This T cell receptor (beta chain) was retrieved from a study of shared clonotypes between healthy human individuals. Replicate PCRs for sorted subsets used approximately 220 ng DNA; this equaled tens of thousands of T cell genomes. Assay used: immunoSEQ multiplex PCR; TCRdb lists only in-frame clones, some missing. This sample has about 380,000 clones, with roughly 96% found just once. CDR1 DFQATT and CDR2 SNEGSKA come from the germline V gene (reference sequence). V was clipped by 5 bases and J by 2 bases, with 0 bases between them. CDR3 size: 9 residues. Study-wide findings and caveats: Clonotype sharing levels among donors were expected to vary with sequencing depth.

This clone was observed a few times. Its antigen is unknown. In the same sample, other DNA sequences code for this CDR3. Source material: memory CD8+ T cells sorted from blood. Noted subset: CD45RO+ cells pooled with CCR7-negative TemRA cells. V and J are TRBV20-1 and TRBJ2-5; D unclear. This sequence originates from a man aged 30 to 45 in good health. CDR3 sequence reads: CSAQETQYF. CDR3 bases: TGCAGTGCTCAAGAGACCCAGTACTTC.